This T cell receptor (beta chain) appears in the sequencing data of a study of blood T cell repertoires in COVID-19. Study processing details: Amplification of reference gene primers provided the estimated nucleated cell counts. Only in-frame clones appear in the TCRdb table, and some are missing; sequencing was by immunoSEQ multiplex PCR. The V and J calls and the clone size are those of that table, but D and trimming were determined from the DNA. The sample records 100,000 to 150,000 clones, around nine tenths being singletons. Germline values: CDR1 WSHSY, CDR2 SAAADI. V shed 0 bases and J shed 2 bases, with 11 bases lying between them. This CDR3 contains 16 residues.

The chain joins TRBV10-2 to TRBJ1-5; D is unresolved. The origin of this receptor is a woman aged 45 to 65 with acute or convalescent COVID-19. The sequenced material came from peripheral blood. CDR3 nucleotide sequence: TGCGCCAGCAGTGAGTCGGCCGGGCGGGGCAATCAGCCCCAGCATTTT. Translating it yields CASSESAGRGNQPQHF.